A selection of T cell receptor beta chains follows, all from one sample in a study of long-term antiretroviral therapy in people with HIV. Repertoires were generated with immunoSEQ multiplex PCR, while TCRdb's copy carries only in-frame clones and drops some. This sample carries 35,000 or so clones, 83% of them seen once, and the ten largest clones take roughly 7.9%. Sequencing was performed on unsorted PBMCs, taken 0.4 years before starting antiretroviral therapy. The receptors originated from a man aged 18 to 35 with HIV. CDR3s include the opening cysteine and the closing phenylalanine or tryptophan. A D gene is named only where the DNA matches it firmly. Clone size is given for some rows only: seen once, a few or many times, or a class if the clone is expanded.

V	J	D	size	DNA	CDR3
TRBV7-3	TRBJ2-2	TRBD1	.	TGTGCCAGCAGCCCGGCCGGGACAGAGAGCACCGGGGAGCTGTTTTTT	CASSPAGTESTGELFF
TRBV19	TRBJ2-7	.	.	TGTGCCACCACCATAGGGACCGAGCAGTACTTC	CATTIGTEQYF
TRBV19	TRBJ2-1	.	.	TGTGCCAGTAGTATAGATCTGCGTCACTATGAGCAGTTCTTC	CASSIDLRHYEQFF
TRBV7-2	TRBJ2-7	TRBD2	.	TGTGCCAGCAGCTTCCGGACTAGCGGGGACGAGCAGTACTTC	CASSFRTSGDEQYF
TRBV15	TRBJ1-2	.	.	TGTGCCACCAGCTCATGGTCCCCGGGTTACACCTTC	CATSSWSPGYTF
TRBV28	TRBJ2-7	TRBD1	.	TGTGCCAGCACCCCCGGGACAGGGCCCTACGAGCAGTACTTC	CASTPGTGPYEQYF
TRBV18	TRBJ2-7	.	.	TGTGCCAGTGAGGAAGGACAGTCCTACGAGCAGTACTTC	CASEEGQSYEQYF
TRBV7-9	TRBJ1-2	.	few	TGTGCCAGCAGCTTAGTTGGCAGAGGAGGCTACACCTTC	CASSLVGRGGYTF
TRBV28	TRBJ1-2	.	.	TGTGCCAGCAGCAAGGGGGGGCTGGGGGCTAACTATGGCTACACCTTC	CASSKGGLGANYGYTF
TRBV7-2	TRBJ1-3	.	.	TGTGCCAGCAGCCCCGGACACGGCTCTGGAAACACCATATATTTT	CASSPGHGSGNTIYF
TRBV19	TRBJ1-1	.	.	TGTGCCAGTAGCAGCTTTTCGGTTGAAGCTTTCTTT	CASSSFSVEAFF
TRBV7-9	TRBJ2-1	TRBD2	.	TGTGCCAGCAGCTTATGGCTAGCGGGTTACAATGAGCAGTTCTTC	CASSLWLAGYNEQFF
TRBV19	TRBJ2-1	.	.	TGTGCCAGTAGTATCACGGGGCAGTACAATGAGCAGTTCTTC	CASSITGQYNEQFF
TRBV6-5	TRBJ2-1	.	.	TGTGCCAGCAGTTACGGGCTGTCCAATGAGCAGTTCTTC	CASSYGLSNEQFF
TRBV29-1	TRBJ2-7	TRBD1	.	TGCAGCGCCGGGACAGGGGGCCACGAGCAGTACTTC	CSAGTGGHEQYF
TRBV13	TRBJ2-1	TRBD1	.	TGTGCCAGCAGCAGAGGGACAGGTCTACGGTTCTTC	CASSRGTGLRFF
TRBV4-3	TRBJ2-1	TRBD1	.	TGCGCCAGCAGCCAGGAAGGACAGGGCAACAATGAGCAGTTCTTC	CASSQEGQGNNEQFF
TRBV6-1	TRBJ2-1	.	once	TGTGCCAGCAGTGAATGGACCTACAATGAGCAGTTCTTC	CASSEWTYNEQFF
TRBV2	TRBJ1-2	TRBD1	.	TGTGCCAGTATATACAGGGGGCTTCTGGGCTACACCTTC	CASIYRGLLGYTF
TRBV4-3	TRBJ2-1	.	.	TGCGCCAGCAGCCATAGCGACTCCTACAATGAGCAGTTCTTC	CASSHSDSYNEQFF
TRBV6-5	TRBJ1-5	.	.	TGTGCCAGCAGTGGTACAGACGGGAGCTCTCAGCCCCAGCATTTT	CASSGTDGSSQPQHF
TRBV27	TRBJ2-2	.	.	TGTGCCAGCAGAGGGGTTTCCGGGGAGCTGTTTTTT	CASRGVSGELFF
TRBV9	TRBJ2-1	TRBD2	.	TGTGCCAGCAGCGTATTGAGGGAGGGGTTGAATGAGCAGTTCTTC	CASSVLREGLNEQFF
TRBV28	TRBJ2-7	.	.	TGTGCCAGCAGTTCCCCCTCTCCCCGGCGGAGCACCTACGAGCAGTACTTC	CASSSPSPRRSTYEQYF
TRBV28	TRBJ2-5	.	.	TGTGCCAGCAGTTCCGAGGTAGAGACCCAGTACTTC	CASSSEVETQYF
TRBV2	TRBJ2-1	.	few	TGTGCCAGCAGTAGCTCTAGCGAGTCCTACAATGAGCAGTTCTTC	CASSSSSESYNEQFF
TRBV18	TRBJ2-2	.	.	TGTGCCGGTGGGACGATGGACCTCGGGGAGCTGTTTTTT	CAGGTMDLGELFF
TRBV5-6	TRBJ1-2	.	once	TGTGCCAGCAGCTCGGGACGATTTATCTATGGCTACACCTTC	CASSSGRFIYGYTF
TRBV25-1	TRBJ2-1	TRBD2	.	TGTGCCAGCAGCCCTAACGGGAGGTACAATGAGCAGTTCTTC	CASSPNGRYNEQFF
TRBV7-2	TRBJ2-2	TRBD2	.	TGTGCCAGCAGCTTAAGGCGGGAGATTTGGAACACCGGGGAGCTGTTTTTT	CASSLRREIWNTGELFF
TRBV30	TRBJ1-6	.	.	TGTGCCTGGAACAAGGACAGCCAATATTCACCCCTCCACTTT	CAWNKDSQYSPLHF
TRBV5-8	TRBJ1-1	TRBD1	.	TGTGCCAGCAGCTCCTTGACAGGGGGTCGGACTGAAGCTTTCTTT	CASSSLTGGRTEAFF